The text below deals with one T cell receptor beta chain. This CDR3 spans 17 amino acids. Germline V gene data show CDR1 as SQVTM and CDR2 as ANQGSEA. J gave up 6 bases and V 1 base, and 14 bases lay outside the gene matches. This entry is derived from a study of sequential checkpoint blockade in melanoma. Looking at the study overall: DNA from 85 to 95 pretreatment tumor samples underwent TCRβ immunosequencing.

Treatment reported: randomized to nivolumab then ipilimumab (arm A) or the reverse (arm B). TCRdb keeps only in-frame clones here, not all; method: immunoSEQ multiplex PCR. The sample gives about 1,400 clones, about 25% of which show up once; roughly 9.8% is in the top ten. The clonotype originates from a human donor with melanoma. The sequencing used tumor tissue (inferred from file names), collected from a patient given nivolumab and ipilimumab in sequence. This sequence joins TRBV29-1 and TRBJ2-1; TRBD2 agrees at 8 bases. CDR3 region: CSVEGRTGTRIANEQFF. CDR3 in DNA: TGCAGCGTTGAAGGGAGGACCGGGACTAGAATCGCCAATGAGCAGTTCTTC.